This TCR beta chain was observed in a study of blood T cell repertoires in COVID-19. Per the original data handling: Estimation of nucleated cell counts was performed using reference gene primer amplification. The protocol was immunoSEQ multiplex PCR, while the TCRdb copy is restricted to in-frame clones and leaves out a portion. That table is the source of V, J and clone size, and D and trimming were worked out from the DNA. The profile covers a few hundred thousand clones, with around 84% appearing a single time and around 2.9% taken by the ten largest. This receptor was obtained from a man between 45 and 60 years old who had recovered from COVID-19. The sequenced sample consisted of peripheral blood.

The CDR3 here is CASRGVSRTGQNYGYTF. The CDR3 DNA reads as TGTGCCAGTAGAGGGGTATCTAGGACAGGGCAAAACTATGGCTACACCTTC. This sequence joins TRBV19 and TRBJ1-2, with TRBD1 matching 8 bases. Trimming cost V 6 bases and J 2 bases; bases outside gene matches: 14. The V gene's germline CDR1 is LNHDA and CDR2 SQIVND (reference sequence). CDR3 length: 17 amino acids.